This TCR beta chain originates from a study of cytomegalovirus exposure and HLA in healthy donors. Findings of the study overall: Many donors carried some public TCRs, although rarity characterized most TCR sequences. In vitro checks showed that a few CMV-associated chains really do target CMV antigens.

The PCR used 60 Vbeta and 13 Jbeta primers. Profiled with immunoSEQ multiplex PCR; TCRdb holds only in-frame clones, not every one. Of under 200,000 clones detected, around 78% appear once; the ten largest clones hold roughly 2.1%. About this clone itself: The target antigen is unknown.

The sample consisted of PBMCs. The sequence was collected from a woman in her 30s in good health and CMV-seropositive.

The CDR3 nucleotides are TGTGCCAGCAGCTTGGTACAGCCCTACGAGCAGTACTTC. As protein: CASSLVQPYEQYF. This chain connects TRBV5-6 to TRBJ2-7, with D hard to call. The ends were cut back, 0 bases at V and 2 bases at J, with 6 bases in the middle. The CDR3 length is 13 residues. Germline loops: CDR1 SGHDT, CDR2 YYEEEE. The complete variable domain, with remaining parts taken from reference TRBV5-6 and TRBJ2-7, reads DAGVTQSPTHLIKTRGQQVTLRCSPKSGHDTVSWYQQALGQGPQFIFQYYEEEERQRGNFPDRFSGHQFPNYSSELNVNALLLGDSALYLCASSLVQPYEQYFGPGTRLTVT.